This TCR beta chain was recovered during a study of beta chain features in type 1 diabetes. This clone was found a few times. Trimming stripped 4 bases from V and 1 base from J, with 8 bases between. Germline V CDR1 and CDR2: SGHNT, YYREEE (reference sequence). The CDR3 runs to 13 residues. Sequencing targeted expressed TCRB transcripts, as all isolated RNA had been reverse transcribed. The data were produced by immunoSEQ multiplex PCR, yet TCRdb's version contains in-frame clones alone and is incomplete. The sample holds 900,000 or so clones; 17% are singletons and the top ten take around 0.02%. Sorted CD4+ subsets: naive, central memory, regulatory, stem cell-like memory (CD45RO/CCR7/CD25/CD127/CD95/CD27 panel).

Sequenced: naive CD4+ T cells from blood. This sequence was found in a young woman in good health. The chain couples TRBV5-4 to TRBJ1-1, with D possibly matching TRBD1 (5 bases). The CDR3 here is CASSAGENTEAFF. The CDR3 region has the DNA TGTGCCAGCAGCGCGGGGGAGAACACTGAAGCTTTCTTT.